This entry features one T cell receptor beta chain sequence. Its antigen is not identified. Sequencing used immunoSEQ multiplex PCR; TCRdb keeps in-frame clones, though not all of them. The sample lists 130,000 or so clones, 85% to 90% occurring once. This sample was included in a study of cytomegalovirus exposure and HLA in healthy donors. Study-level background: A later analysis reported the same platform for the roughly 120 validation repertoires and the 500 to 750 first-cohort repertoires. Study-level results: The classifier reportedly diagnosed cytomegalovirus status with high sensitivity and specificity. A later analysis found first-cohort TCR clusters tended to co-occur in the 130 or so validation repertoires. Cytomegalovirus-associated status was assigned to about 180 TCR beta chains.

Trimming pared 6 bases from V and 0 bases from J, leaving 8 bases between. The CDR3 is 13 amino acids. Germline-derived CDR1 and CDR2 are SGHDN and FVKESK. V is TRBV14 and J is TRBJ1-1, with TRBD1 as a possible D gene (6 bases). The sequence came from a man aged 25-40 years in good health and CMV-seronegative. Sequenced input: PBMCs. The CDR3 loop reads CASRQGLNTEAFF. CDR3 sequence (DNA): TGTGCCAGCAGACAGGGTTTGAACACTGAAGCTTTCTTT. Full variable domain (missing parts from reference TRBV14 and TRBJ1-1): EAGVTQFPSHSVIEKGQTVTLRCDPISGHDNLYWYRRVMGKEIKFLLHFVKESKQDESGMPNNRFLAERTGGTYSTLKVQPAELEDSGVYFCASRQGLNTEAFFGQGTRLTVV.